This T cell receptor beta chain was retrieved from a study of identical twins. Whole-study findings and limits: Memory repertoires showed no such pattern, whereas abundant cord blood beta clonotypes carried fewer insertions. Invariant cells of the MAIT and iNKT types might have partly distorted the zero-insertion analyses.

V shed 3 bases and J 6 bases; nucleotides not matched to a gene: 8. Germline CDR1 and CDR2: SGHRS and YFSETQ. The CDR3 is 15 residues long. This clonotype was observed at least ten times. What it recognizes is unknown. With template switching, a universal primer site was added, and the cDNA carried unique molecular identifiers. A single record per CDR3 protein comes from TCRdb applying MiXCR to the 5' RACE reads. The sample consists of hundreds of thousands of distinct CDR3 sequences, roughly 6% of them appearing once. Sequenced material: naive T cells sorted from blood. The chain links TRBV5-1 to TRBJ2-3; TRBD1 aligns across 9 bases. This TCR was sampled from a man aged 18 to 29 in good health. CDR3 sequence: CASSSTGGVSDTQYF. CDR3 sequence (DNA): TGCGCCAGCAGCTCCACAGGGGGCGTATCGGATACGCAGTATTTT.